This T cell receptor beta chain was obtained from a study of blood T cell repertoires in COVID-19. The CDR3 extends over 20 amino acids. V lost 1 base, J lost 0 bases, and 15 bases stayed unmatched. The germline gives CDR1 SGHDN, CDR2 FVKESK. TCRdb's copy holds only in-frame clones and misses some; the assay was immunoSEQ multiplex PCR. The sample shows roughly 250,000 clones, about 87% of them seen only once. This clone was detected once. The chain combines TRBV14 with TRBJ2-7, with 10 bases aligning to TRBD2. Sequenced input: peripheral blood. The receptor was isolated from a human donor in a cohort sampled during active COVID-19. The chain's CDR3 is CASSQARFATSGAPSYEQYF. For the CDR3, the DNA is TGTGCCAGCAGCCAAGCTCGATTCGCTACTAGCGGGGCCCCCTCCTACGAGCAGTACTTC. Looking up the rest from reference TRBV14 and TRBJ2-7 gives the full variable domain: EAGVTQFPSHSVIEKGQTVTLRCDPISGHDNLYWYRRVMGKEIKFLLHFVKESKQDESGMPNNRFLAERTGGTYSTLKVQPAELEDSGVYFCASSQARFATSGAPSYEQYFGPGTRLTVT.